The 5 T cell receptor beta chains in this list originate from one sample, sequenced in a study of cytomegalovirus exposure and HLA in healthy donors. With 60 Vbeta and 13 Jbeta primers, the PCR was carried out. Repertoires were generated with immunoSEQ multiplex PCR, while TCRdb's copy carries only in-frame clones and drops some. The sample shows roughly 150,000 clones, more than 9.5% of them seen only once. Input material: PBMCs. The source is a man over 45 in good health and CMV-seronegative.

The CDR3 protein is CASSPILGGDAEAFF. Written as DNA, the CDR3 is TGTGCCAGCAGCCCAATTTTGGGGGGAGACGCTGAAGCTTTCTTT. The rearrangement uses TRBV9 and TRBJ1-1; weak D call: TRBD1 (5 bases). The ends were cut back, 4 bases at V and 6 bases at J, with 19 bases in the middle. Germline V gene lookup returns CDR1 SGDLS and CDR2 YYNGEE. The CDR3 length is 15 residues.

A few counts support this clone. The J gene is TRBJ1-4, the V gene TRBV7-6; D not resolved. CDR1 and CDR2 (germline): SGHVS, FNYEAQ. The CDR3 length is 15 residues. V dropped 3 bases and J dropped 8 bases, with 16 bases sitting between them. CDR3 sequence: CASSLAPTRGEKLFF. In nucleotides, the CDR3 is TGTGCCAGCAGCTTGGCTCCCACACGAGGCGAAAAACTGTTTTTT.

The gene calls are TRBV15 and TRBJ1-4, with a possible D match to TRBD1 (5 bases). CDR1 and CDR2 (germline): LNHNV, YYDKDF (reference sequence). This CDR3 has 15 residues. The V end was cut by 3 bases, the J end by 4 bases, with 12 bases between. DNA of the CDR3: TGTGCCACCAGCAGGCAGAAGGGGTATAATGAAAAACTGTTTTTT. Translated, it gives CATSRQKGYNEKLFF.

This clone was observed a handful of times. The chain carries TRBV4-1 and TRBJ2-2; possibly TRBD1 for D (6 bases). The CDR3 is 17 residues long. The V end was cut by 0 bases, the J end by 1 base, with 12 bases between. The germline gives CDR1 MGHRA, CDR2 YSYEKL. The CDR3 region is CASSQEGTPLNTGELFF. In DNA form, the CDR3 reads TGCGCCAGCAGCCAAGAAGGGACACCCCTGAACACCGGGGAGCTGTTTTTT.

This clone came up a few times. The rearrangement links TRBV27 to TRBJ2-3; 9 positions match TRBD1. V was clipped by 5 bases and J by 0 bases; unmatched bases: 3. The CDR3 sequence is 15 residues long. CDR1 is MNHEY and CDR2 is SMNVEV in the germline V gene (reference sequence). CDR3 in amino acids: CASSPGTGSTDTQYF. The CDR3 bases are TGTGCCAGCAGTCCGGGGACAGGGAGCACAGATACGCAGTATTTT.